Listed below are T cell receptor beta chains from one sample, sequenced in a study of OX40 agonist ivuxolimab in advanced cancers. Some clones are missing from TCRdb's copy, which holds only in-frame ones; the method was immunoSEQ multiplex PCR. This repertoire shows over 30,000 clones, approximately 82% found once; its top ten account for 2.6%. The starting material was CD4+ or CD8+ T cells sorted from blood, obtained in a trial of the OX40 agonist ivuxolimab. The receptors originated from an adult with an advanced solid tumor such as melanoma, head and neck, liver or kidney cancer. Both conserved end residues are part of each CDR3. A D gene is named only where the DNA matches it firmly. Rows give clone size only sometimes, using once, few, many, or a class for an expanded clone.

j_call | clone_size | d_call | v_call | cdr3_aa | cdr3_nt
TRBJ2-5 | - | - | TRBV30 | CAWSVSRGPGETQYF | TGTGCCTGGAGTGTAAGTCGGGGACCGGGGGAGACCCAGTACTTC
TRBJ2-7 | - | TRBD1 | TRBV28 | CASSSGQALIYEQYF | TGTGCCAGCAGTTCGGGACAGGCCCTCATCTACGAGCAGTACTTC
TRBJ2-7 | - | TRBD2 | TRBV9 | CASSVGASGVYEQYF | TGTGCCAGCAGCGTAGGGGCTAGCGGAGTCTACGAGCAGTACTTC
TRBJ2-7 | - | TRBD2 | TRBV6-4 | CASSDGTSGRQQYF | TGTGCCAGCAGTGACGGGACTAGCGGGAGACAGCAGTACTTC
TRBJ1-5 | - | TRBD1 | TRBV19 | CASSGEIGQGAMWGNQPQHF | TGTGCCAGTAGTGGGGAGATAGGACAGGGGGCAATGTGGGGCAATCAGCCCCAGCATTTT
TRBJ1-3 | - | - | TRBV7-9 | CASSLSTGTGNTIYF | TGTGCCAGCAGCTTATCGACCGGGACTGGAAACACCATATATTTT
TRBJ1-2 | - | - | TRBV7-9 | CASSSDISGYGYTF | TGTGCCAGCAGCTCCGACATTTCTGGCTATGGCTACACCTTC
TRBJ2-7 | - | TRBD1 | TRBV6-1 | CASIPQGVSSYEQYF | TGTGCCAGCATTCCGCAGGGGGTAAGCTCCTACGAGCAGTACTTC
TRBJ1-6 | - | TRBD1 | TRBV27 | CASTGTGLVSPLHF | TGTGCCAGTACGGGGACAGGGCTCGTTTCACCCCTCCACTTT
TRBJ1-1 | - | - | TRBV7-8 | CASSLEFGPGRAFF | TGTGCCAGCAGCTTAGAATTTGGTCCGGGTAGGGCTTTCTTT
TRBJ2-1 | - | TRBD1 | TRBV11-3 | CASSRDSFFNEQFF | TGTGCCAGCAGCCGGGACAGCTTTTTCAATGAGCAGTTCTTC
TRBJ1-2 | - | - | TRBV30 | CACFRASYTF | TGTGCCTGCTTCCGGGCGAGCTACACCTTC
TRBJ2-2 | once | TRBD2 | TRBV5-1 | CASRAPGLADTGELFF | TGCGCCAGTCGAGCCCCGGGACTAGCTGACACCGGGGAGCTGTTTTTT
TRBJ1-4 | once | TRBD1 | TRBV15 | CATSRGGQGERKLFF | TGTGCCACCAGCAGAGGGGGACAGGGAGAGAGGAAACTGTTTTTT
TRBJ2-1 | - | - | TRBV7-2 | CASSLSRVSGEQFF | TGTGCCAGCAGCTTATCGCGAGTCTCGGGTGAGCAGTTCTTC
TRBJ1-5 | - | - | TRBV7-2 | CASSSAGGGNQPQHF | TGTGCCAGCAGCTCTGCTGGGGGCGGCAATCAGCCCCAGCATTTT
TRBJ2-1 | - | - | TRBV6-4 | CASRAEGGGAFLGNEQFF | TGTGCCAGCAGGGCCGAAGGAGGAGGGGCTTTTTTAGGCAATGAGCAGTTCTTC
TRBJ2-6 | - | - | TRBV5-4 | CASSLNRGGNSGANVLTF | TGTGCCAGCAGCTTGAACAGGGGGGGAAACTCTGGGGCCAACGTCCTGACTTTC
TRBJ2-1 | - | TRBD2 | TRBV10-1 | CASSESEGGVRNEQFF | TGCGCCAGCAGTGAGTCGGAGGGAGGGGTTCGGAATGAGCAGTTCTTC
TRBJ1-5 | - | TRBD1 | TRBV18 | CASSSQGVQNQPQHF | TGTGCCAGCTCATCCCAGGGGGTCCAGAATCAGCCCCAGCATTTT
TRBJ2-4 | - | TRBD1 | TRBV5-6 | CASSPTGAKNIQYF | TGTGCCAGCAGCCCGACAGGGGCCAAAAACATTCAGTACTTC
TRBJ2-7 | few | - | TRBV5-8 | CASSLEFSSYEQYF | TGTGCCAGCAGCTTGGAGTTCAGCTCCTACGAGCAGTACTTC
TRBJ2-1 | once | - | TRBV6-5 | CASKWAGGYEQFF | TGTGCCAGCAAATGGGCAGGGGGGTATGAGCAGTTCTTC
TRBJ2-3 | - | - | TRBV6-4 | CASSARITDTQYF | TGTGCCAGCAGTGCGCGTATCACAGATACGCAGTATTTT
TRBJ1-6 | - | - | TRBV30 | CAWAGQLNSPLHF | TGTGCCTGGGCGGGGCAGTTAAATTCACCCCTCCACTTT
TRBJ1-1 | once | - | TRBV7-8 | CASSSGVNTEAFF | TGTGCCAGCAGCTCCGGCGTGAACACTGAAGCTTTCTTT
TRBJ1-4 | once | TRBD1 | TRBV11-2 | CASSESGGPNEKLFF | TGTGCCAGCAGCGAATCAGGGGGCCCTAATGAAAAACTGTTTTTT
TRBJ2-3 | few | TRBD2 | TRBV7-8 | CASSLERLAGVDTQYF | TGTGCCAGCAGCTTAGAGCGGCTAGCGGGGGTTGATACGCAGTATTTT
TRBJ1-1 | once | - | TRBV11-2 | CASSFGGTRNTEAFF | TGTGCCAGCAGCTTTGGGGGAACGAGGAACACTGAAGCTTTCTTT
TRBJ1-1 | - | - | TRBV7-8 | CASSLVPKGGSNTEAFF | TGTGCCAGCAGCTTAGTACCTAAAGGGGGGTCGAACACTGAAGCTTTCTTT
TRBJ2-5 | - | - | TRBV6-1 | CASSDNPGPQETQYF | TGTGCCAGCAGTGATAATCCCGGACCCCAAGAGACCCAGTACTTC
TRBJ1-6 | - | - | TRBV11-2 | CASTASRSRAPLHF | TGTGCCAGCACCGCTTCTCGCAGTAGAGCACCCCTCCACTTT
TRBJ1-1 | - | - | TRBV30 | CAWSIILGEAEAFF | TGTGCCTGGAGTATAATACTGGGGGAGGCTGAAGCTTTCTTT
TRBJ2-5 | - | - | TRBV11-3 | CASSQRGDLGETQYF | TGTGCCAGCAGCCAGAGGGGGGATTTGGGGGAGACCCAGTACTTC
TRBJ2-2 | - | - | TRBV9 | CASSGKSGVVGELFF | TGTGCCAGCAGTGGGAAGAGTGGGGTGGTCGGGGAGCTGTTTTTT
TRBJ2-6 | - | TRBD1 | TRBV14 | CASSQAAGGNFGANVLTF | TGTGCCAGCAGCCAAGCGGCAGGGGGCAATTTTGGGGCCAACGTCCTGACTTTC
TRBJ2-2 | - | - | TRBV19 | CASRNRDYTGELFF | TGTGCCAGTAGGAACAGGGACTACACCGGGGAGCTGTTTTTT
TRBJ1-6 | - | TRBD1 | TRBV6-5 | CASTLDRVGSPLHF | TGTGCCAGCACCTTGGACAGGGTGGGTTCACCCCTCCACTTT
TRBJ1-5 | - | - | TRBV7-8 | CASSLADRNQPQHF | TGTGCCAGCAGCTTAGCTGACAGGAATCAGCCCCAGCATTTT
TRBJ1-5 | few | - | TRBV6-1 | CASSLRGGASQPQHF | TGTGCCAGCAGTCTAAGAGGGGGGGCTAGTCAGCCCCAGCATTTT
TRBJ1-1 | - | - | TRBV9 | CASSVIGEASTEAFF | TGTGCCAGCAGCGTCATAGGGGAAGCGAGCACTGAAGCTTTCTTT
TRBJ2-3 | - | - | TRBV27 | CASAQGWDTQYF | TGTGCCAGCGCCCAGGGCTGGGACACGCAGTATTTT
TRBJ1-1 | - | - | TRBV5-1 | CASSLAGIRGTEAFF | TGCGCCAGCAGCTTGGCCGGGATCAGGGGCACTGAAGCTTTCTTT
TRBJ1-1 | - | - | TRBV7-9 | CASSSSNTEAFF | TGTGCCAGCAGCTCCTCGAACACTGAAGCTTTCTTT
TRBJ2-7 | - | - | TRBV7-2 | CASSSSSGSLNSLDF | TGTGCCAGCAGCTCAAGTTCGGGGTCACTAAACTCCCTGGACTTC
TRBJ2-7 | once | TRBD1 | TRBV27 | CASSLRQGLYEQYF | TGTGCCAGCAGTTTAAGACAGGGGTTATACGAGCAGTACTTC
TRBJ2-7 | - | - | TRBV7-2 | CASSLSGGRSYEQYF | TGTGCCAGCAGCTTATCCGGGGGCAGGTCCTACGAGCAGTACTTC
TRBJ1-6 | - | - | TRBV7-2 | CASSLDQGYNSPLHF | TGTGCCAGCAGCCTAGATCAGGGTTATAATTCACCCCTCCACTTT